This T cell receptor (beta chain) was obtained from a study of T-cell memory formation after mild COVID-19. The CDR3 totals 15 residues. With 5 bases removed from V and 2 bases from J, the gap between germline ends came to 10 bases. Germline CDR1 SGHTA, CDR2 FQGNSA. TCRdb redid the calling of the 5' RACE reads with MiXCR, one entry per CDR3 protein. The data contain some 250,000 distinct CDR3 sequences, about a sixth of them seen just once; the ten biggest clones take up under 25%. This clonotype was detected many times. Sequencing used PBMCs or a T cell subset sorted from them (not recorded which). The sequence came from a man aged 18 to 29 who had mild COVID-19 (a few samples of this study predate the infection). Cell type and time point are not known. The V gene is TRBV7-2, the J gene TRBJ2-6; D remains ambiguous. In nucleotides, the CDR3 is TGTGCCAGCAGCCCGGACGCAACTGGGGCCAACGTCCTGACTTTC. Translated, it gives CASSPDATGANVLTF.